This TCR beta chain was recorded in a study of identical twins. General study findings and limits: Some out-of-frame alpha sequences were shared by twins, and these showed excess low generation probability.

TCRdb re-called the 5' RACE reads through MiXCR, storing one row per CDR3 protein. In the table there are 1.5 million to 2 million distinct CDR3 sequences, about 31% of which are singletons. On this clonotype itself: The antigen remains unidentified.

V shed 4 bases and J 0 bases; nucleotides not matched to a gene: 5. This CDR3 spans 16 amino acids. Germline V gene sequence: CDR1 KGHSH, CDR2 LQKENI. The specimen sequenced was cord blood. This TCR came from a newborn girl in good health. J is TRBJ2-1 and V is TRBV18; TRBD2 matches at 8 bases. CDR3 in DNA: TGTGCCAGCTCACTGAAGCGGGGGAGCTCCTACAATGAGCAGTTCTTC. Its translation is CASSLKRGSSYNEQFF.